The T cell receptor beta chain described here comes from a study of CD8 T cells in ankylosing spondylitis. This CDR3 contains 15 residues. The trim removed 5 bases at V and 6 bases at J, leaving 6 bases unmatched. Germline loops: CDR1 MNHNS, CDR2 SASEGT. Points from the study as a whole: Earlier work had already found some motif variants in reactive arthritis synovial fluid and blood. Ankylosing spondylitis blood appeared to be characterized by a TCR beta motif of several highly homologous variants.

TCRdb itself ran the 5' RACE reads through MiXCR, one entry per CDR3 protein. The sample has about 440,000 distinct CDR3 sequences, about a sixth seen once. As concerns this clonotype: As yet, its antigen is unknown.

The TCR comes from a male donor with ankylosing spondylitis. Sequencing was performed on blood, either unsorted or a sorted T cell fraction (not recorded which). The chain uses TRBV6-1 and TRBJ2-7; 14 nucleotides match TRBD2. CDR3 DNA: TGTGCCAGCAGTCCTGGGACTAGCGGGAGTCGCGAGCAGTACTTC. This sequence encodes CASSPGTSGSREQYF.